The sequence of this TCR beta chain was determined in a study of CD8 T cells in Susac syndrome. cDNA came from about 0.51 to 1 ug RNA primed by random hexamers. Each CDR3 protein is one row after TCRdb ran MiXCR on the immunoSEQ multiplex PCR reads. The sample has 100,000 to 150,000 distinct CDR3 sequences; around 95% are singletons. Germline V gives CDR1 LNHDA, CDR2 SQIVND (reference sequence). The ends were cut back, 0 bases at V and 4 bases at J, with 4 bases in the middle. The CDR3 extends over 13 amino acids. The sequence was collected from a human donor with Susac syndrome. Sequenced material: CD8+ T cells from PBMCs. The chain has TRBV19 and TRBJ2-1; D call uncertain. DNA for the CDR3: TGTGCCAGTAGTATAGACAGTTACAATGAGCAGTTCTTC. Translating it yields CASSIDSYNEQFF.